The 13 T cell receptor beta chains listed next were all sequenced from one sample in a study of blood T cell repertoires in COVID-19. Sequenced by immunoSEQ multiplex PCR; TCRdb stores in-frame clones only, minus some. The sample holds 400,000 or so clones, around 90% seen once. Specimen: PBMCs or T cells enriched from blood (not recorded which). The receptors were sampled from a man aged 18 to 29 who had recovered from COVID-19.

There are a few counts of this clone. The V call is TRBV19, the J call TRBJ2-7, with D tentatively TRBD1 (6 bases). The CDR3 spans 13 residues. The germline V gene encodes CDR1 LNHDA and CDR2 SQIVND (reference sequence). V lost 4 bases and J 5 bases, leaving 12 bases between the germline ends. CDR3 in amino acids: CASSNQGLDEQYF. The CDR3 bases are TGTGCCAGTAGTAATCAGGGGCTTGACGAGCAGTACTTC.

This clone was observed a few times. The chain has TRBV6-5 and TRBJ2-5; 11 bases match TRBD2. Trimming removed 5 bases from V and 5 bases from J; junction bases left unmatched: 7. CDR3 length: 15 amino acids. The germline V gene encodes CDR1 MNHEY and CDR2 SVGAGI. CDR3 in amino acids: CASSRSGRAGETQYF. The CDR3 region has the DNA TGTGCCAGCAGTCGTAGCGGGAGGGCCGGTGAGACCCAGTACTTC.

This chain links TRBV4-1 with TRBJ1-1; D gene unclear. The V gene's germline CDR1 is MGHRA and CDR2 YSYEKL. V was pared by 5 bases and J by 11 bases, with 15 bases between. This CDR3 has 12 residues. The CDR3 region is CASSEGSLKAFF. CDR3 nucleotides: TGCGCCAGCAGCGAAGGGAGCCTTAAGGCTTTCTTT.

The chain recombines TRBV10-3 with TRBJ1-2; D is perhaps TRBD1 (6 bases). Germline V CDR1 and CDR2: ENHRY, SYGVKD. The CDR3 loop spans 16 amino acids. Deletions cut 3 bases from V and 4 bases from J, with 18 bases between. The CDR3 loop is CAISEPIQGWSYGYTF. In DNA, the CDR3 is TGTGCCATCAGTGAACCTATACAGGGATGGAGCTATGGCTACACCTTC.

This chain joins TRBV18 and TRBJ2-3; D not resolved. V was trimmed by 4 bases and J by 3 bases, leaving 11 bases between them. This CDR3 is 14 amino acids long. Germline V gives CDR1 KGHSH, CDR2 LQKENI. The CDR3 DNA reads TGTGCCAGCTCACGGATGACTCTTACAGATACGCAGTATTTT. Translation gives CASSRMTLTDTQYF.

This chain connects TRBV27 to TRBJ1-1; no firm D call. The length of the CDR3 is 13 residues. Germline CDR1 is MNHEY and CDR2 is SMNVEV (reference sequence). V was pared by 8 bases and J by 1 base, with 11 bases between. CDR3 sequence reads: CASGAGRNTEAFF. As DNA, the CDR3 is TGTGCCAGCGGCGCGGGCCGGAACACTGAAGCTTTCTTT.

The gene calls are TRBV7-2 and TRBJ2-7; 11 bases align to TRBD1. CDR1 is SGHTA, CDR2 FQGNSA, per germline. The V and J ends lost 5 bases and 3 bases, in that order; junction bases with no gene match: 12. The CDR3 spans 17 residues. The CDR3 bases are TGTGCCAGCAGCCCATTTTCCCCCGGGACAGGGGGCTACGAGCAGTACTTC. As protein: CASSPFSPGTGGYEQYF. Together with reference TRBV7-2 and TRBJ2-7, the CDR3 gives the full variable domain: GAGVSQSPSNKVTEKGKDVELRCDPISGHTALYWYRQSLGQGLEFLIYFQGNSAPDKSGLPSDRFSAERTGGSVSTLTIQRTQQEDSAVYLCASSPFSPGTGGYEQYFGPGTRLTVT.

CDR3 sequence: CASSYSRQTSANEQFF. CDR3 in DNA: TGTGCCAGCAGTTACTCGAGACAGACCTCGGCCAATGAGCAGTTCTTC. The chain recombines TRBV6-6 with TRBJ2-1, with TRBD1 as a possible D gene (5 bases). The CDR3 runs to 16 residues. Trimming pared 0 bases from V and 6 bases from J, leaving 15 bases between. Germline values: CDR1 MNHNY, CDR2 SVGAGI (reference sequence).

CDR3: CASTSGADTQYF. The CDR3 nucleotides read TGTGCCAGCACCTCCGGGGCAGATACGCAGTATTTT. The chain recombines TRBV7-9 with TRBJ2-3, with D perhaps TRBD2 (5 bases). CDR3 length: 12 amino acids. The germline V and J ends were trimmed by 7 bases and 4 bases, with 9 bases remaining between them. Germline V gives CDR1 SEHNR, CDR2 FQNEAQ (reference sequence).

A remark on this clone: Within the sample, other DNA sequences also encode this same CDR3. V usage is TRBV18 and J usage is TRBJ1-1; tentative D call: TRBD1 (5 bases). Trimming took off 6 bases at V and 1 base at J, with 15 bases between the two ends. Germline V gene sequence: CDR1 KGHSH, CDR2 LQKENI. The CDR3 contains 15 residues. This CDR3 reads CASSPNRGENTEAFF. The CDR3 DNA sequence: TGTGCCAGCTCCCCCAATCGGGGGGAGAACACTGAAGCTTTCTTT.

As regards this clone: The same CDR3 is also encoded by other DNA sequences in this sample. The chain joins TRBV7-2 to TRBJ2-7; D is undetermined. Trimming pared 5 bases from V and 3 bases from J, leaving 5 bases between. The CDR3 totals 11 residues. Germline V gives CDR1 SGHTA, CDR2 FQGNSA. CDR3 protein: CASSLYYEQYF. In DNA form, the CDR3 reads TGTGCCAGCAGCCTGTACTACGAGCAGTACTTC. The full variable domain, rest sourced from reference TRBV7-2 and TRBJ2-7, is GAGVSQSPSNKVTEKGKDVELRCDPISGHTALYWYRQSLGQGLEFLIYFQGNSAPDKSGLPSDRFSAERTGGSVSTLTIQRTQQEDSAVYLCASSLYYEQYFGPGTRLTVT.

CDR3 region: CASADPTANTEAFF. The CDR3, as DNA: TGTGCCAGCGCCGATCCAACTGCGAACACTGAAGCTTTCTTT. This chain links TRBV2 with TRBJ1-1; D is unresolved. Deletions cut 8 bases from V and 1 base from J, with 14 bases between. From germline, CDR1 is SNHLY and CDR2 FYNNEI. CDR3 size: 14 residues.

The table lists this clone with a count of one. The rearrangement links TRBV6-1 to TRBJ1-3, with TRBD1 as a possible D gene (5 bases). Germline V gives CDR1 MNHNS, CDR2 SASEGT. The germline V and J ends were trimmed by 3 bases and 0 bases, with 9 bases remaining between them. The CDR3 covers 15 residues. The CDR3 loop reads CASSEGRASGNTIYF. For the CDR3, the DNA is TGTGCCAGCAGTGAGGGCAGGGCCTCTGGAAACACCATATATTTT.